One and the same sample provided the 10 T cell receptor beta chains below, sequenced in a study of T cells in Graves' hyperthyroidism and ophthalmopathy. TCR beta CDR3 regions were amplified from RNA transcripts. In the first-round RT-PCR of the TCR CDR3, the HTBI primer set was used. TCRdb fed the multiplex PCR reads into MiXCR, producing one record per CDR3 protein. This table holds fewer than 650,000 distinct CDR3 sequences, around 15% found once. Sequenced: blood. These receptor sequences come from a woman between 40 and 55 years old with Graves' hyperthyroidism.

This clonotype showed up many times. The V and J genes are TRBV5-1 and TRBJ1-6; unclear D gene. V lost 0 bases, J lost 6 bases, and 7 bases lay in between. This CDR3 comprises 14 residues. Per the germline V gene, CDR1 is SGHRS and CDR2 is YFSETQ. The CDR3 DNA reads TGCGCCAGCAGCTTGGGTGCCCCTAATTCACCCCTCCACTTT. Residues: CASSLGAPNSPLHF.

This clonotype occurred once. Likely a read error: the CDR3 ends without its conserved phenylalanine or tryptophan. The chain carries TRBV19 and TRBJ1-1; D gene uncertain. CDR1 is LNHDA and CDR2 is SQIVND in the germline V gene (reference sequence). V was pared by 5 bases and J by 1 base, with 5 bases between. The CDR3 consists of 12 residues. The CDR3 spells CASSPQNTEAFL. As DNA, the CDR3 is TGTGCCAGTAGTCCACAGAACACTGAAGCTTTCCTT.

This chain uses TRBV5-1 with TRBJ2-1; TRBD2 matches 10 bases. The CDR3 contains 14 residues. CDR1 is SGHRS and CDR2 is YFSETQ in the germline V gene. V shed 3 bases, J shed 6 bases, and the junction held 3 bases outside the gene matches. The CDR3 nucleotides are TGCGCCAGCAGCTCCTCTAGCGGGAGCAATGAGCAGTTCTTC. The encoded protein is CASSSSSGSNEQFF.

V usage is TRBV6-1 and J usage is TRBJ2-1; D gene uncertain. CDR3 length: 13 residues. CDR1 is MNHNS and CDR2 is SASEGT in the germline V gene. Trimming removed 6 bases from V and 10 bases from J, with 16 bases in between. As DNA, the CDR3 is TGTGCCAGCAGCCTTGGCACACAAGCAGAGCAGTTCTTC. Its translation: CASSLGTQAEQFF.

In its sample, this clonotype was seen many times. This rearrangement joins TRBV15 to TRBJ2-1; a weak D match, TRBD2 (6 bases). Germline V gene lookup returns CDR1 LNHNV and CDR2 YYDKDF (reference sequence). Trimming removed 0 bases from V and 6 bases from J, with 15 bases in between. The CDR3 length is 16 residues. The CDR3 loop reads CATSRDIGGILNEQFF. The CDR3 bases are TGTGCCACCAGCAGAGATATTGGCGGGATTCTCAATGAGCAGTTCTTC.

The chain is built from TRBV14 and TRBJ2-5; D possibly matches TRBD1 or TRBD2 (5 bases each). The CDR3 contains 14 residues. Germline-derived CDR1 and CDR2 are SGHDN and FVKESK. Trimming stripped 0 bases from V and 4 bases from J, with 9 bases between. Written as DNA, the CDR3 is TGTGCCAGCAGCCAAGATACGGGACGAGAGACCCAGTACTTC. Protein sequence: CASSQDTGRETQYF. The entire variable domain, with the rest obtained from reference TRBV14 and TRBJ2-5, is as follows: EAGVTQFPSHSVIEKGQTVTLRCDPISGHDNLYWYRRVMGKEIKFLLHFVKESKQDESGMPNNRFLAERTGGTYSTLKVQPAELEDSGVYFCASSQDTGRETQYFGPGTRLLVL.

This clonotype was counted at least ten times. The V and J genes are TRBV2 and TRBJ2-2; D possibly matches TRBD1 or TRBD2 (6 bases each). The CDR3 loop spans 15 amino acids. Trimming took 10 bases from V and 0 from J, leaving 15 bases between them. Germline CDR1 SNHLY, CDR2 FYNNEI. This CDR3 reads CAIRTGAANTGELFF. As DNA, the CDR3 is TGTGCCATCAGGACGGGGGCCGCGAACACCGGGGAGCTGTTTTTT.

As to this clonotype: This may be a read error, as it is one base from a much larger clone. This is likely a read error, given that the CDR3 carries no conserved phenylalanine or tryptophan at its end. The chain has TRBV18 and TRBJ1-5, with D perhaps TRBD1 (6 bases). The CDR3 length is 16 residues. In germline, CDR1 is KGHSH, CDR2 LQKENI. V was shortened by 0 bases and J by 2 bases, with 11 bases between the two germline ends. This CDR3 is CASSPPPGGGNQPQHL. CDR3 sequence (DNA): TGTGCCAGCTCACCACCCCCCGGGGGCGGCAATCAGCCCCAGCATCTT.

The rearrangement links TRBV19 to TRBJ2-3; 7 bases line up with TRBD1. Losses at the gene ends were 7 bases for V and 4 bases for J; bases not matched to a gene: 8. The CDR3 spans 14 residues. Germline CDR1 and CDR2: LNHDA and SQIVND (reference sequence). CDR3 DNA sequence: TGTGCCAGTAAAGACAGGGCAGTAGCAGATACGCAGTATTTT. Its protein product is CASKDRAVADTQYF.

This clonotype was seen repeatedly, ten times or more. This chain joins TRBV11-2 and TRBJ2-1; TRBD2 aligns across 8 bases. The V gene end was trimmed by 1 base and the J gene end by 5 bases; junction bases not matched to a gene: 4. Per the germline V gene, CDR1 is SGHAT and CDR2 is FQNNGV. This CDR3 spans 15 amino acids. In DNA, the CDR3 is TGTGCCAGCAGCTTAGGTAGCGGGGTAAACAATGAGCAGTTCTTC. This codes for CASSLGSGVNNEQFF.